The 23 T cell receptor beta chains given below trace back to one sample, sequenced in a study of blood T cell repertoires in COVID-19. Sequencing was performed with immunoSEQ multiplex PCR; in TCRdb, only in-frame clones are kept and a portion is missing. Of about 46,000 clones in the sample, 87% were seen once. Material for sequencing was peripheral blood. All receptors come from a human donor in a cohort sampled during active COVID-19.

This sequence joins TRBV5-5 and TRBJ2-5; 9 positions agree with TRBD2. The CDR3 spans 15 residues. CDR1 SGHKS and CDR2 YYEKEE come from the germline V gene (reference sequence). V shed 4 bases, J shed 7 bases, and the junction held 11 bases outside the gene matches. CDR3 bases: TGTGCCAGCAGCGAGGTTCGACTAGCGGACGGGACCCAGTACTTC. Encoded protein: CASSEVRLADGTQYF. The full variable domain, in which reference TRBV5-5 and TRBJ2-5 provide the parts outside the CDR3, is DAGVTQSPTHLIKTRGQQVTLRCSPISGHKSVSWYQQVLGQGPQFIFQYYEKEERGRGNFPDRFSARQFPNYSSELNVNALLLGDSALYLCASSEVRLADGTQYFGPGTRLLVL.

The chain joins TRBV30 to TRBJ2-7, with TRBD1 matching 10 bases. From germline, CDR1 is GTSNPN and CDR2 SVGIG (reference sequence). This CDR3 contains 12 residues. V lost 4 bases, J lost 4 bases, and 1 base stayed unmatched. CDR3: CAWTDRGYEQYF. CDR3 sequence (DNA): TGTGCCTGGACGGACAGGGGGTACGAGCAGTACTTC.

The rearrangement links TRBV5-1 to TRBJ2-2, with a tentative D call TRBD1 (5 bases). The CDR3 has 15 residues. Deletions cut 1 base from V and 7 bases from J, with 14 bases between. Germline V gives CDR1 SGHRS, CDR2 YFSETQ. CDR3 sequence (DNA): TGCGCCAGCAGCTTGTATAGGGGTCAGCACGGGGAGCTGTTTTTT. Encoded protein: CASSLYRGQHGELFF.

This clone was detected once. The chain links TRBV19 to TRBJ1-3; 11 positions agree with TRBD1. Per the germline V gene, CDR1 is LNHDA and CDR2 is SQIVND (reference sequence). The V and J ends lost 10 bases and 4 bases, in that order; junction bases with no gene match: 3. The length of the CDR3 is 13 residues. This CDR3 reads CATDRGLGNTIYF. As DNA, the CDR3 is TGTGCCACGGACAGGGGGCTCGGAAACACCATATATTTT.

The CDR3, as DNA: TGTGCCAGCAGCTTAGACCCGGGACAAAATTACGAGCAGTACTTC. Translating gives CASSLDPGQNYEQYF. The chain uses TRBV11-2 and TRBJ2-7; a possible D gene is TRBD1 (6 bases). The CDR3 length is 15 residues. Germline CDR1 SGHAT, CDR2 FQNNGV. Trimming left V 0 bases short and J 4 bases short, with 13 bases between.

The chain couples TRBV12-3 or TRBV12-4 to TRBJ1-4; D unclear. The ends were cut back, 7 bases at V and 4 bases at J, with 10 bases in the middle. The length of the CDR3 is 13 residues. The DNA for the CDR3 is TGTGCCAGCACCCCTAGGCATAATGAAAAACTGTTTTTT. As protein: CASTPRHNEKLFF.

J is TRBJ2-7 and V is TRBV6-5; 9 nucleotides match TRBD1. This CDR3 is 15 amino acids long. Germline values: CDR1 MNHEY, CDR2 SVGAGI. V lost 2 bases and J lost 1; bases outside the gene matches: 3. The CDR3 here is CASSYGTGKSYEQYF. In DNA, the CDR3 is TGTGCCAGCAGTTACGGGACAGGGAAATCCTACGAGCAGTACTTC.

The rearrangement links TRBV29-1 to TRBJ1-5; 8 positions agree with TRBD1. Germline CDR1 and CDR2: SQVTM and ANQGSEA. This CDR3 is 13 amino acids long. J lost 4 bases, V lost 4 bases, and 3 bases had no gene match. DNA for the CDR3: TGCAGCGTTGCACAGGGGGGAAATCAGCCCCAGCATTTT. Protein: CSVAQGGNQPQHF.

V usage is TRBV7-2 and J usage is TRBJ1-3; D gene uncertain. This CDR3 has 12 amino acids. V was pared by 2 bases and J by 8 bases, with 7 bases between. CDR1 is SGHTA, CDR2 FQGNSA, per germline. The CDR3 DNA reads as TGTGCCAGCAGCTTATTCGGGGACACCATATATTTT. Protein sequence: CASSLFGDTIYF.

This clone occurred once. The rearrangement links TRBV9 to TRBJ1-4; D gene unclear. Per the germline V gene, CDR1 is SGDLS and CDR2 is YYNGEE. This CDR3 comprises 15 residues. The V end was cut by 0 bases, the J end by 5 bases, with 11 bases between. The CDR3 region has the DNA TGTGCCAGCAGCGTAGTGGGCAGATCAAATGAAAAACTGTTTTTT. This encodes CASSVVGRSNEKLFF.

The V and J genes are TRBV6-5 and TRBJ2-7; 9 bases fit TRBD2. Germline V gene data show CDR1 as MNHEY and CDR2 as SVGAGI. After removal of 7 bases from V and 9 bases from J, the junction contained 16 bases not matched to a gene. The CDR3 spans 15 residues. The CDR3 sequence is CASIPTTSGVGWQYF. The CDR3 nucleotides are TGTGCCAGCATCCCTACGACTAGCGGAGTAGGGTGGCAGTACTTC.

The genes are TRBV5-4 and TRBJ2-7, with 14 positions matching TRBD2. V lost 4 bases to trimming and J lost 5 bases; unmatched junction nucleotides: 11. There are 17 residues in the CDR3. CDR1 SGHNT and CDR2 YYREEE come from the germline V gene (reference sequence). The CDR3 loop reads CASSAGTSGSRDHEQYF. The CDR3 DNA reads TGTGCCAGCAGCGCCGGGACTAGCGGGAGTAGGGACCACGAGCAGTACTTC.

This chain connects TRBV27 to TRBJ1-2, with 7 positions matching TRBD1. Germline CDR1 reads MNHEY; CDR2 reads SMNVEV (reference sequence). Losses at the gene ends were 0 bases for V and 5 bases for J; bases not matched to a gene: 6. CDR3 size: 15 residues. The CDR3 reads CASSLSNRGLYGYTF. In DNA, the CDR3 is TGTGCCAGCAGTTTATCAAACAGGGGCCTATATGGCTACACCTTC.

This clone was observed a single time. V is TRBV11-1 and J is TRBJ1-1; D remains unclear. Trimming removed 8 bases at V and 0 bases at J, with 13 bases between. The CDR3 is 14 amino acids. Germline CDR1 and CDR2: SGHAT and FQDESV (reference sequence). The DNA of the CDR3 is TGTGCCAGCGCTGAACAGAGAATGAACACTGAAGCTTTCTTT. It specifies CASAEQRMNTEAFF.

The CDR3 loop is CASSLGGTGYYEQYF. As DNA, the CDR3 is TGTGCCAGCAGCTTGGGGGGGACAGGTTACTACGAGCAGTACTTC. This chain joins TRBV5-6 and TRBJ2-7, with 8 bases lining up with TRBD1. Trimming at V came to 0 bases and at J to 3 bases, leaving 5 bases not matched to a gene. The CDR3 extends over 15 amino acids. CDR1 and CDR2 (germline): SGHDT, YYEEEE.

This chain joins TRBV7-2 and TRBJ1-5, with D uncertain. Germline CDR1 and CDR2: SGHTA and FQGNSA. This CDR3 has 12 residues. V dropped 5 bases and J dropped 4 bases, with 6 bases sitting between them. CDR3 nucleotides: TGTGCCAGCAGCCAACAAAATCAGCCCCAGCATTTT. It translates to CASSQQNQPQHF. Together with reference TRBV7-2 and TRBJ1-5, the CDR3 gives the full variable domain: GAGVSQSPSNKVTEKGKDVELRCDPISGHTALYWYRQSLGQGLEFLIYFQGNSAPDKSGLPSDRFSAERTGGSVSTLTIQRTQQEDSAVYLCASSQQNQPQHFGDGTRLSIL.

The V call is TRBV27, the J call TRBJ2-1; 9 bases agree with TRBD2. The CDR3 extends over 15 amino acids. Germline assignment: CDR1 MNHEY and CDR2 SMNVEV (reference sequence). V trimming: 7 bases; J trimming: 5 bases; junction bases outside the gene matches: 9. For the CDR3, the DNA is TGTGCCAGCACCCTAAGGACTAGCGCCCACAATGAGCAGTTCTTC. Translation gives CASTLRTSAHNEQFF.

This sequence joins TRBV27 and TRBJ2-7; 10 bases align to TRBD1. The length of the CDR3 is 15 residues. Trimming at V came to 5 bases and at J to 5 bases, leaving 9 bases not matched to a gene. CDR1 and CDR2 from the germline V gene are MNHEY and SMNVEV (reference sequence). The CDR3 region is CASSMTGGYSHEQYF. The DNA of the CDR3 is TGTGCCAGCAGTATGACAGGGGGCTATTCCCACGAGCAGTACTTC.

The chain carries TRBV2 and TRBJ1-1, with D maybe TRBD1 (5 bases). Trimming pared 10 bases from V and 5 bases from J, leaving 14 bases between. Germline V CDR1 and CDR2: SNHLY, FYNNEI. This CDR3 is 12 amino acids long. The CDR3 is CATSFGGTEAFF. The DNA of the CDR3 is TGTGCCACTTCGTTCGGGGGAACTGAAGCTTTCTTT. Drawing the rest from reference TRBV2 and TRBJ1-1, the complete variable domain is EPEVTQTPSHQVTQMGQEVILRCVPISNHLYFYWYRQILGQKVEFLVSFYNNEISEKSEIFDDQFSVERPDGSNFTLKIRSTKLEDSAMYFCATSFGGTEAFFGQGTRLTVV.

The chain combines TRBV18 with TRBJ2-1, with 11 bases identical to TRBD2. The germline CDR1 and CDR2 sequences are KGHSH and LQKENI. The CDR3 consists of 14 residues. V lost 6 bases to trimming and J lost 12 bases; unmatched junction nucleotides: 10. Here the CDR3 reads CASSPGLAEPGQFF. CDR3 DNA: TGTGCCAGCTCGCCGGGACTAGCGGAGCCAGGGCAGTTCTTC.

This clone has just a few counts. V and J are TRBV9 and TRBJ1-2; D possibly corresponds to TRBD1 (6 bases). Between the trimmed V and J ends, which lost 0 bases and 5 bases, there was a span of 11 bases. CDR1 is SGDLS and CDR2 is YYNGEE in the germline V gene. There are 14 residues in the CDR3. The CDR3 sequence: CASSVDGDRYGYTF. The CDR3 DNA sequence: TGTGCCAGCAGCGTAGATGGAGACAGGTATGGCTACACCTTC.

The gene calls are TRBV7-9 and TRBJ2-7; possibly TRBD1 for D (6 bases). V lost 8 bases and J lost 1, with 21 bases in between. The CDR3 is 16 amino acids. Germline V gene data show CDR1 as SEHNR and CDR2 as FQNEAQ (reference sequence). The CDR3 region has the DNA TGTGCCAGCGGACTCGGCGGACAGTTAAGATCCTACGAGCAGTACTTC. It yields the protein CASGLGGQLRSYEQYF.

This clone was counted between two and nine times. V and J are TRBV6-5 and TRBJ2-7; TRBD2 matches at 7 bases. Germline loops: CDR1 MNHEY, CDR2 SVGAGI. V shed 7 bases, J shed 7 bases, and the junction held 13 bases outside the gene matches. CDR3 size: 14 residues. CDR3 amino acids: CASTLTSTSGEQYF. DNA of the CDR3: TGTGCCAGCACCCTGACTAGCACCTCTGGGGAGCAGTACTTC.